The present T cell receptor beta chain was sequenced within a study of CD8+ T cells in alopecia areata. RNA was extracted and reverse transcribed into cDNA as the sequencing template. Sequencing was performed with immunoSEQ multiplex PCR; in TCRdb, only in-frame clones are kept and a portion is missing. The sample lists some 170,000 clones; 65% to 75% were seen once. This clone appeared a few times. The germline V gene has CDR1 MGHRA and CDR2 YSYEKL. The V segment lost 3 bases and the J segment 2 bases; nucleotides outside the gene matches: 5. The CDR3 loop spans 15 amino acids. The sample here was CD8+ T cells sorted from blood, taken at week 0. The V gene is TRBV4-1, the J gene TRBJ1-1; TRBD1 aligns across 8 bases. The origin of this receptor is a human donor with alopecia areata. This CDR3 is CASSQSGQGNTEAFF. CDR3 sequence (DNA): TGCGCCAGCAGCCAGTCCGGACAGGGTAACACTGAAGCTTTCTTT.